This T cell receptor (beta chain) was captured in a study of T-cell memory formation after mild COVID-19. TCRdb passed the 5' RACE reads through MiXCR, listing each CDR3 protein once. The sample comprises about 210,000 distinct CDR3 sequences, approximately 10% of which are singletons, and approximately 2.8% rests with the top ten. V lost 6 bases, J lost 0 bases, and 15 bases lay in between. The CDR3 extends over 16 amino acids. The germline V gene has CDR1 MNHEY and CDR2 SVGAGI. This clonotype was detected many times. This TCR was recovered from a man aged 18 to 35 who had mild COVID-19 (a few samples of this study predate the infection). Cell type and time point are not known. Sequencing input: PBMCs or a T cell subset sorted from them (not recorded which). The chain has TRBV6-5 and TRBJ1-3, with D possibly being TRBD1 (6 bases). CDR3 nucleotides: TGTGCCAGCAGGACCGAAGGGGGACTCTCTGGAAACACCATATATTTT. Residues: CASRTEGGLSGNTIYF.